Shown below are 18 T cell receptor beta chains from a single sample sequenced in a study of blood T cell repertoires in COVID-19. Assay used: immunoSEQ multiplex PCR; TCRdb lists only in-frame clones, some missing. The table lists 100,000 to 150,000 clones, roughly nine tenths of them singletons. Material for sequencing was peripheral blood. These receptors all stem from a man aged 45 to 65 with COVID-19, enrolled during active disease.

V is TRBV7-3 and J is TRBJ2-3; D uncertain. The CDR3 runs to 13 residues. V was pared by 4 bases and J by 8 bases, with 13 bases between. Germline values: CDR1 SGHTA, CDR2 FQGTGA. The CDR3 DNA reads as TGTGCCAGCAGCTCCTCTGCTTGGAGTACGCAGTATTTT. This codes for CASSSSAWSTQYF. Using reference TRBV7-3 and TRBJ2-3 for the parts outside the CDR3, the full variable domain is GAGVSQTPSNKVTEKGKYVELRCDPISGHTALYWYRQSLGQGPEFLIYFQGTGAADDSGLPNDRFFAVRPEGSVSTLKIQRTERGDSAVYLCASSSSAWSTQYFGPGTRLTVL.

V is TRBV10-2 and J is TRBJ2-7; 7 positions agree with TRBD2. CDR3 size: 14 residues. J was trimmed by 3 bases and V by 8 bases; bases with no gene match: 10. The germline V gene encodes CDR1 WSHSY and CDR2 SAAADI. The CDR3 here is CASHQAGEGYEQYV. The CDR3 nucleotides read TGCGCCAGCCACCAGGCGGGGGAGGGCTACGAGCAGTACGTC.

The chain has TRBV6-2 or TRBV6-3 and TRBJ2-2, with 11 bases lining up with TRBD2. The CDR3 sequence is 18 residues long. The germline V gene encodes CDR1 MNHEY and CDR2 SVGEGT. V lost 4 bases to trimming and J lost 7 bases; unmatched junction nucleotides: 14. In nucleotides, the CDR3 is TGTGCCAGCAGTTCATTAGCGGGAGGGCCTTTTTTAATCGGGGAGCTGTTTTTT. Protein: CASSSLAGGPFLIGELFF.

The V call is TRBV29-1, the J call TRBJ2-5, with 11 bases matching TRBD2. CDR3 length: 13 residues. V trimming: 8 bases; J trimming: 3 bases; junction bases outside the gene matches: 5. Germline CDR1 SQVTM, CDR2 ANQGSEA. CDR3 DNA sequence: TGCAGCTTTGTAGCGGGAGGGGAAGAGACCCAGTACTTC. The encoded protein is CSFVAGGEETQYF.

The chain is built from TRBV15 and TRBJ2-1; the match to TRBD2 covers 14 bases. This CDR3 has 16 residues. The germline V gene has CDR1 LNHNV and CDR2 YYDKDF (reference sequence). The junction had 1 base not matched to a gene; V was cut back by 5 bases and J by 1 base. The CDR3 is CATSGTSGSSYNEQFF. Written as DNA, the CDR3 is TGTGCCACCAGCGGGACTAGCGGGAGTTCCTACAATGAGCAGTTCTTC.

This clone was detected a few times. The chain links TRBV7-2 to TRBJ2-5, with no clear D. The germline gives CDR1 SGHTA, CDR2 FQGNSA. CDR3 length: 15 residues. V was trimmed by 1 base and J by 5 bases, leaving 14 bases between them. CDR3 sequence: CASSLGDTDRETQYF. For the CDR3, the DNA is TGTGCCAGCAGCTTAGGAGACACCGATCGGGAGACCCAGTACTTC.

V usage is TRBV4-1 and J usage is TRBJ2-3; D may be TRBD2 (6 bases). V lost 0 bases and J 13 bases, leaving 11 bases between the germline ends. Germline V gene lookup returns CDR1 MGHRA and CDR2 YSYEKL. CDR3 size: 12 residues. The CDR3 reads CASSQEWGVEYF. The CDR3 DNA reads TGCGCCAGCAGCCAAGAGTGGGGGGTTGAGTATTTT.

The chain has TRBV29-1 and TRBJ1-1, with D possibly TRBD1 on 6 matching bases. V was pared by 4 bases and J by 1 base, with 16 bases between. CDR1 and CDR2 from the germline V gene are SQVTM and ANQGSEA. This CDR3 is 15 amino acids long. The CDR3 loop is CSVGPAGARNTEAFF. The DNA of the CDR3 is TGCAGCGTTGGCCCAGCGGGGGCGAGGAACACTGAAGCTTTCTTT.

The CDR3 DNA sequence: TGTGCCAGCAGCGGCGGGGGGCTCCCGTTTTCTGAAGCTTTCTTT. This gives the protein CASSGGGLPFSEAFF. The J gene is TRBJ1-1, the V gene TRBV21-1. TRBV21-1 is recorded as a pseudogene. The CDR3 runs to 15 residues.

CDR3 protein: CAWSRGSTVATEAFF. The CDR3, as DNA: TGTGCCTGGAGCCGGGGGTCCACGGTGGCCACTGAAGCTTTCTTT. The V and J genes are TRBV30 and TRBJ1-1, with D possibly matching TRBD1 (5 bases). Trimming stripped 3 bases from V and 4 bases from J, with 18 bases between. There are 15 residues in the CDR3. Germline V gene data show CDR1 as GTSNPN and CDR2 as SVGIG (reference sequence).

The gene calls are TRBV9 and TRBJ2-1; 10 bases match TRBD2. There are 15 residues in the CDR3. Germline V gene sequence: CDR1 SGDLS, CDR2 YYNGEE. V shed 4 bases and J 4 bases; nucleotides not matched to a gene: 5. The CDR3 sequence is CASSTTSGAYNEQFF. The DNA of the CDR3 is TGTGCCAGCAGCACCACTAGCGGGGCTTACAATGAGCAGTTCTTC.

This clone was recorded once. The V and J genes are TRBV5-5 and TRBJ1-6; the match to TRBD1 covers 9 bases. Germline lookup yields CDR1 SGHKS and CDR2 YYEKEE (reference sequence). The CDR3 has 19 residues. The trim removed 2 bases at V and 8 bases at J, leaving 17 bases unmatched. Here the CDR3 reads CASSFSIGTGNSMDSPLHF. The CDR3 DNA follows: TGTGCCAGCAGCTTTAGTATCGGGACAGGGAATTCGATGGATTCACCCCTCCACTTT.

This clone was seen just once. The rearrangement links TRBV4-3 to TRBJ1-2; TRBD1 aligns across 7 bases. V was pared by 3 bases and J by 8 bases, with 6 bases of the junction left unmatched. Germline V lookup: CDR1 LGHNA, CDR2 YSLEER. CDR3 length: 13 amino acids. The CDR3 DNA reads TGCGCCAGCAGCCATGAGACAGGGATCGGCTACACCTTC. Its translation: CASSHETGIGYTF.

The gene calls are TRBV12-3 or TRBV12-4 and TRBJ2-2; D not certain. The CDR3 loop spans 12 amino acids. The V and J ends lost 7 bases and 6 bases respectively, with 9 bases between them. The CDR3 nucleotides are TGTGCCAGCATCCTAGGTGCCGGGGAGCTGTTTTTT. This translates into CASILGAGELFF.

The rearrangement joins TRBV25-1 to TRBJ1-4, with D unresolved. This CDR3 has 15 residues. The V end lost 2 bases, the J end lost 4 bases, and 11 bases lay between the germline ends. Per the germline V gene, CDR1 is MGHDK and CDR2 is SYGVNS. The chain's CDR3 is CASSEDGEINEKLFF. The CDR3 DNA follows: TGTGCCAGCAGTGAAGACGGAGAAATTAATGAAAAACTGTTTTTT.

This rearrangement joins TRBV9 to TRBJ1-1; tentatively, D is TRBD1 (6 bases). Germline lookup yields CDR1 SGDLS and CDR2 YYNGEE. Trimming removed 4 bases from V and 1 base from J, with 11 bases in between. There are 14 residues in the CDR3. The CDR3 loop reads CASSRGHWNTEAFF. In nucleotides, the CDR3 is TGTGCCAGCAGCCGGGGACACTGGAACACTGAAGCTTTCTTT. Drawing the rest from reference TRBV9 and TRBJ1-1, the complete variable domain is DSGVTQTPKHLITATGQRVTLRCSPRSGDLSVYWYQQSLDQGLQFLIQYYNGEERAKGNILERFSAQQFPDLHSELNLSSLELGDSALYFCASSRGHWNTEAFFGQGTRLTVV.

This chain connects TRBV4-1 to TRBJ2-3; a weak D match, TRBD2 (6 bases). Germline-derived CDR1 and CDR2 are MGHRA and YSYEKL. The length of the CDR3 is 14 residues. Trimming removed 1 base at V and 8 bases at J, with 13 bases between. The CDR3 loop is CASSQGRETGTQYF. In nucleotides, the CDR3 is TGCGCCAGCAGCCAAGGCCGGGAGACGGGTACGCAGTATTTT.

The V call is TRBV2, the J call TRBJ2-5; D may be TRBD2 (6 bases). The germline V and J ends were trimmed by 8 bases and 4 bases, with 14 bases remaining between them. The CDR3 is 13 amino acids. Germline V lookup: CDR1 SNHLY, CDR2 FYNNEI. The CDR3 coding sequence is TGTGCCAGCCCGCGATTGGGAGGAGAGACCCAGTACTTC. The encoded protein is CASPRLGGETQYF.